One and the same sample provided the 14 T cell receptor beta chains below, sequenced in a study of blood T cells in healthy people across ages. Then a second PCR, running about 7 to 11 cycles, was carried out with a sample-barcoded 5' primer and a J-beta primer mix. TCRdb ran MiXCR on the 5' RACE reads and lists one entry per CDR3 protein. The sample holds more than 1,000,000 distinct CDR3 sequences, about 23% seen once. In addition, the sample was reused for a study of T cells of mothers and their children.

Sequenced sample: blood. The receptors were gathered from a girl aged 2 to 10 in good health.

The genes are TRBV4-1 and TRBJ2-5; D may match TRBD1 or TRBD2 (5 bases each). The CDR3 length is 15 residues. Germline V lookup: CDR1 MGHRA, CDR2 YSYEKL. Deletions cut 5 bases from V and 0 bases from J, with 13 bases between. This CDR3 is CASSGWVGDQETQYF. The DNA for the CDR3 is TGCGCCAGCAGCGGGTGGGTGGGGGACCAAGAGACCCAGTACTTC.

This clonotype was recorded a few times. The DNA for the CDR3 is TGTGCCAGCAGACGCGGAGGGGAGTTAGCGGGAGGCCCCGATTGGACCCAGTACTTC. Its protein is CASRRGGELAGGPDWTQYF. The genes are TRBV7-6 and TRBJ2-5, with TRBD2 identical over 10 bases. Germline lookup yields CDR1 SGHVS and CDR2 FNYEAQ. The trim removed 6 bases at V and 7 bases at J, leaving 23 bases unmatched. The CDR3 is 19 amino acids.

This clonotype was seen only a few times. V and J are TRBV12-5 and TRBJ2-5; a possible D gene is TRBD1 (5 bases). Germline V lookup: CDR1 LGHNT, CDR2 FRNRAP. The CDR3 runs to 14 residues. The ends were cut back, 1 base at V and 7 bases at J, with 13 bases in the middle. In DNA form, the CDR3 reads TGTGCTAGTGGTTTGGGGACACCCTTGGGGACCCAGTACTTC. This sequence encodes CASGLGTPLGTQYF.

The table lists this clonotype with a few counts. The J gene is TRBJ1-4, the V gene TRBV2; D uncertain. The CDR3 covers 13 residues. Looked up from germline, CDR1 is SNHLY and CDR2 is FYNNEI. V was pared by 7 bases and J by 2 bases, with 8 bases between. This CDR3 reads CASKTRTNEKLFF. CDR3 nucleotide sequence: TGTGCCAGCAAGACACGTACTAATGAAAAACTGTTTTTT.

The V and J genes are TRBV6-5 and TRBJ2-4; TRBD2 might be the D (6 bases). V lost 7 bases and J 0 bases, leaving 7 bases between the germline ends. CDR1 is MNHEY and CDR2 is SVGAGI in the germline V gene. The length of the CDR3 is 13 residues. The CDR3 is CASMGLAKNIQYF. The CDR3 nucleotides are TGTGCCAGCATGGGACTAGCCAAAAACATTCAGTACTTC.

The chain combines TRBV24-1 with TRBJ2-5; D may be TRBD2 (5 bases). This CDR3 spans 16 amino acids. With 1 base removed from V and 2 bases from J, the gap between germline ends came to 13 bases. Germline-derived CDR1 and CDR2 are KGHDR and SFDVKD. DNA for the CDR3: TGTGCCACCAGTGATTTCTACGGGGTAGAGCAAGAGACCCAGTACTTC. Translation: CATSDFYGVEQETQYF.

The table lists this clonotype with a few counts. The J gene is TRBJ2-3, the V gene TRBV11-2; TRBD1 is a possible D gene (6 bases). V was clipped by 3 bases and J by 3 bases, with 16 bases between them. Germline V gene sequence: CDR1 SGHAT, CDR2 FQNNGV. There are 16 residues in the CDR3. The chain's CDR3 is CASSFSGTLSTDTQYF. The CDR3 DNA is TGTGCCAGCAGCTTTTCTGGGACACTTAGTACAGATACGCAGTATTTT.

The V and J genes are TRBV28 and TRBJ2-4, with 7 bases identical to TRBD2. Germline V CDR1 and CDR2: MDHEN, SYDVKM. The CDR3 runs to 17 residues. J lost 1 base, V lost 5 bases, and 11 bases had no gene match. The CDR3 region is CASSISSSGAAKNIQYF. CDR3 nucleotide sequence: TGTGCCAGCAGTATTTCATCTAGCGGAGCGGCCAAAAACATTCAGTACTTC.

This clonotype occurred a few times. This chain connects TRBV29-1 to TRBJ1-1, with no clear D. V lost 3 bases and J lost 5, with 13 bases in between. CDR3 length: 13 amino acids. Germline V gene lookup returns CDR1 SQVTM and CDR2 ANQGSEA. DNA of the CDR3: TGCAGCGTTGACTGGGGAAGCGGGACTGAAGCTTTCTTT. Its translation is CSVDWGSGTEAFF.

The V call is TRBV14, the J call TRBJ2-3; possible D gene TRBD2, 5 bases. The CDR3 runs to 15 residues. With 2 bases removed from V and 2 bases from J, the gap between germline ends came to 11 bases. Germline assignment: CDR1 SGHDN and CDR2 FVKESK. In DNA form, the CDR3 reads TGTGCCAGCAGCCAACAACTAGGCCCCACAGATACGCAGTATTTT. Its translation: CASSQQLGPTDTQYF.

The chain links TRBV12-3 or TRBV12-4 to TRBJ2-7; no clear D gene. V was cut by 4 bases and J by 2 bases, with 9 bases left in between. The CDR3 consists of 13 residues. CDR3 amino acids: CASSYASTYEQYF. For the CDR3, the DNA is TGTGCCAGCAGTTATGCATCAACCTACGAGCAGTACTTC.

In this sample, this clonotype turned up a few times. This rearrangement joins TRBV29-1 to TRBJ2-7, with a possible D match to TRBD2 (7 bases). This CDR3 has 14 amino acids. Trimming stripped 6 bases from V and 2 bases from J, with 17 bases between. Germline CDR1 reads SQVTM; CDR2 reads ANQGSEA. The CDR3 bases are TGCAGCGTATTGGAGGGGGAGGGTGCCTACGAGCAGTACTTC. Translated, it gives CSVLEGEGAYEQYF.

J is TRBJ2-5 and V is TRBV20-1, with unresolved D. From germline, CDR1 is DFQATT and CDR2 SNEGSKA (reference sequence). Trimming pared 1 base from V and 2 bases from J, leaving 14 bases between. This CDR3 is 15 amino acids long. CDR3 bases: TGCAGTGCTAGAGGGCCTGGGTCGGAACAAGAGACCCAGTACTTC. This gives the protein CSARGPGSEQETQYF.

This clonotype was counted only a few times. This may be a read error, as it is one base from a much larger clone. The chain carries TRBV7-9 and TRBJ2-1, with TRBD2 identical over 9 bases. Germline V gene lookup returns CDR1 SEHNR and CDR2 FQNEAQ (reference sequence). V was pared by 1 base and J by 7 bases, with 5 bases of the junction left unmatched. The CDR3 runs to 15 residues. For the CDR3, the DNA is TGTGCCAGCAGCTTAGGGCTAGCGGGAAGGAATGAGCAGTTCTTC. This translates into CASSLGLAGRNEQFF.